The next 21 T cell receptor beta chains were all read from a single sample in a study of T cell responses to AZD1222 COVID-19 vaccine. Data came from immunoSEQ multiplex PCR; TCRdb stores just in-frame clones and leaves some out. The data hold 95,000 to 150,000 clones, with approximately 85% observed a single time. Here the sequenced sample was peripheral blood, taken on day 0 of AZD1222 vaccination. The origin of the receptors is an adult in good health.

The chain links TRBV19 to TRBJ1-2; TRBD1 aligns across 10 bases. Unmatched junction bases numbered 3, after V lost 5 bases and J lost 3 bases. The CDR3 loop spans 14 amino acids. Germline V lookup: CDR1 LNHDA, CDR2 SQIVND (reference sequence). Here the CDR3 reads CASSSGTGDYGYTF. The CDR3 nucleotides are TGTGCCAGTAGTTCCGGGACAGGGGACTATGGCTACACCTTC.

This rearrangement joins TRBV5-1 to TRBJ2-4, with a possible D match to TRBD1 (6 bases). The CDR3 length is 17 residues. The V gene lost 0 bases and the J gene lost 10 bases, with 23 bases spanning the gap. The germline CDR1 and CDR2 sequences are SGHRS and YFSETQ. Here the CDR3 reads CASSLEQGRTRDTIQYF. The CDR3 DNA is TGCGCCAGCAGCTTGGAACAGGGTCGTACACGGGACACGATTCAGTACTTC.

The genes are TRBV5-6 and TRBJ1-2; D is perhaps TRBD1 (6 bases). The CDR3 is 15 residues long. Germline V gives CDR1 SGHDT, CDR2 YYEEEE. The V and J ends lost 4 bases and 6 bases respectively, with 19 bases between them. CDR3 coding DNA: TGTGCCAGCAGCCCCCACCAGGGGCGAGGCGATGGCTACACCTTC. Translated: CASSPHQGRGDGYTF.

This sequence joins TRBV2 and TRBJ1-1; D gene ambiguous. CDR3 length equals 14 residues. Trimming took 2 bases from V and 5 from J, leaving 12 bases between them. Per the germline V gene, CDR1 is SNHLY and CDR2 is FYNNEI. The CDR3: CASSETGIGTEAFF. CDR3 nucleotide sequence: TGTGCCAGCAGTGAAACTGGGATTGGAACTGAAGCTTTCTTT.

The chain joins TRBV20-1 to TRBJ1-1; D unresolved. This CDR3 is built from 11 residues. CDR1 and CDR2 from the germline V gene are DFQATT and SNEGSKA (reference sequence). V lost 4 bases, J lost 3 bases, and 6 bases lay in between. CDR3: CSAIQDTEAFF. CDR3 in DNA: TGCAGTGCTATTCAGGACACTGAAGCTTTCTTT.

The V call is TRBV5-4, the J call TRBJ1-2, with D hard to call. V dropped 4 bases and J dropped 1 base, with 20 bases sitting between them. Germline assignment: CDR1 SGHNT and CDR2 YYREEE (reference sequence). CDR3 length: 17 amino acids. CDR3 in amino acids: CASSQATGARFNYGYTF. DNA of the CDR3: TGTGCCAGCAGCCAAGCGACCGGCGCCCGTTTTAACTATGGCTACACCTTC.

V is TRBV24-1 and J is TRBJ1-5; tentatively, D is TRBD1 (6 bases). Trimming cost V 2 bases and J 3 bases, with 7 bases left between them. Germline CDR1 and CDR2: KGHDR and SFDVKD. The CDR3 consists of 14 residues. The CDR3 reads CATSDSGDNQPQHF. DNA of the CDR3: TGTGCCACCAGTGATTCAGGGGACAATCAGCCCCAGCATTTT.

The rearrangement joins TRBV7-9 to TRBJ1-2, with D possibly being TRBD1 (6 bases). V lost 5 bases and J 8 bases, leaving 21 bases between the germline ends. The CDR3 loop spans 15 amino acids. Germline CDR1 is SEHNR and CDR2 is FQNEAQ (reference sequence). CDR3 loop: CASSPNSGGLKGYTF. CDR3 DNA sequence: TGTGCCAGCAGCCCAAATTCCGGGGGGCTGAAGGGCTACACCTTC.

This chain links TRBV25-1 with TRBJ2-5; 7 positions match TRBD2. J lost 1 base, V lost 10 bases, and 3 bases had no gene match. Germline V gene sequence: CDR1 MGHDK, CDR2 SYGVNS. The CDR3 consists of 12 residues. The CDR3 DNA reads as TGTGCCACCCGGACTAGCCAAGAGACCCAGTACTTC. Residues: CATRTSQETQYF.

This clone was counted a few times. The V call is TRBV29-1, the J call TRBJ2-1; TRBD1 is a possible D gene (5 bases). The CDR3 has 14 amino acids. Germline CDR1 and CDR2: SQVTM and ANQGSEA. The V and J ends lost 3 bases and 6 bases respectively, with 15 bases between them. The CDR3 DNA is TGCAGCGTTGATCTCCAGGGTTTGGGCAATGAGCAGTTCTTC. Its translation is CSVDLQGLGNEQFF.

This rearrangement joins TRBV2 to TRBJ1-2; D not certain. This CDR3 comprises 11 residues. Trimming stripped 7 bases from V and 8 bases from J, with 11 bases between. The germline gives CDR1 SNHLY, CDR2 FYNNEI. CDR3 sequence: CASTRREGYTF. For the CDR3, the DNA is TGTGCCAGCACCCGCCGGGAGGGCTACACCTTC.

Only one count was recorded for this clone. CDR3 in amino acids: CASRPGGVTSGFWTQYF. Here the CDR3 DNA reads TGTGCCAGCAGACCTGGGGGGGTGACTAGCGGGTTCTGGACCCAGTACTTC. The gene calls are TRBV28 and TRBJ2-5; 10 nucleotides agree with TRBD2. The CDR3 runs 17 residues. V was pared by 6 bases and J by 7 bases, with 17 bases of the junction left unmatched. Germline CDR1 is MDHEN and CDR2 is SYDVKM.

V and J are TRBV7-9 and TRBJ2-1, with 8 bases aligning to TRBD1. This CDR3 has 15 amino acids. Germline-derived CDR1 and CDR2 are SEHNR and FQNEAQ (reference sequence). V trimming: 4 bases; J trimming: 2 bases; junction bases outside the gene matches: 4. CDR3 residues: CASSSDRGPYNEQFF. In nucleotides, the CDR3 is TGTGCCAGCAGCTCCGACAGGGGCCCCTACAATGAGCAGTTCTTC.

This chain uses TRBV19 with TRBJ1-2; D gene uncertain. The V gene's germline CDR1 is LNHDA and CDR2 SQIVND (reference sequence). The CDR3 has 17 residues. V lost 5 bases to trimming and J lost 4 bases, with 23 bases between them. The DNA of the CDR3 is TGTGCCAGTAGTTCCCCGAGGTTTGGAACAGACACCTATGGCTACACCTTC. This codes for CASSSPRFGTDTYGYTF. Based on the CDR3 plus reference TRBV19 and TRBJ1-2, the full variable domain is DGGITQSPKYLFRKEGQNVTLSCEQNLNHDAMYWYRQDPGQGLRLIYYSQIVNDFQKGDIAEGYSVSREKKESFPLTVTSAQKNPTAFYLCASSSPRFGTDTYGYTFGSGTRLTVV.

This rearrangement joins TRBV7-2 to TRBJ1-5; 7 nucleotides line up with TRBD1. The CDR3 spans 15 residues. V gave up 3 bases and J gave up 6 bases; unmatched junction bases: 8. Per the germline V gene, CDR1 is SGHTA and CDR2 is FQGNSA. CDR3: CASSLGYRGTQPQHF. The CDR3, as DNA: TGTGCCAGCAGCTTGGGGTACAGGGGCACTCAGCCCCAGCATTTT.

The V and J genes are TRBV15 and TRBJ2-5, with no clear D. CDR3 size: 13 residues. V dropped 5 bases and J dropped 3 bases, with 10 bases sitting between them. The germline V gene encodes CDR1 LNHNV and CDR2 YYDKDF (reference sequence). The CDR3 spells CATSVDPKETQYF. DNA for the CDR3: TGTGCCACCAGCGTGGACCCAAAAGAGACCCAGTACTTC.

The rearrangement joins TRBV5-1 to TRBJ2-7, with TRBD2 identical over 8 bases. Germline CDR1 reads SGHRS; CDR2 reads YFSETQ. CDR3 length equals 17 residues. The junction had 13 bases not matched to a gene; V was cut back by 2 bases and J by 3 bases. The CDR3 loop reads CASSFNTAGATLYEQYF. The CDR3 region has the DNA TGCGCCAGCAGCTTCAACACAGCGGGGGCGACACTCTACGAGCAGTACTTC.

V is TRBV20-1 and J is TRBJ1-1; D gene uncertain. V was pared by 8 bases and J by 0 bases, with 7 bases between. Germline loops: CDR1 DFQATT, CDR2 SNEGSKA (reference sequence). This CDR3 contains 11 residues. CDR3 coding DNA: TGCAGTAAGAGGGTGAACACTGAAGCTTTCTTT. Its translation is CSKRVNTEAFF.

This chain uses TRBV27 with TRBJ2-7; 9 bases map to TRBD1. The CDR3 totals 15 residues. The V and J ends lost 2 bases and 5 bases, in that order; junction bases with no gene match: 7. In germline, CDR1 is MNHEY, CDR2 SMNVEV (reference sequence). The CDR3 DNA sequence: TGTGCCAGCAGTTTAGGGAGGGACAGGGTCCACGAGCAGTACTTC. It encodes CASSLGRDRVHEQYF.

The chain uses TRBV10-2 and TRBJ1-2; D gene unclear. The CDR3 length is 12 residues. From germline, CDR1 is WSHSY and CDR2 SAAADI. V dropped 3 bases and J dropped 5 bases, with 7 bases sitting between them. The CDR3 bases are TGCGCCAGCAGTGATGGTCCGTATGGCTACACCTTC. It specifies CASSDGPYGYTF.

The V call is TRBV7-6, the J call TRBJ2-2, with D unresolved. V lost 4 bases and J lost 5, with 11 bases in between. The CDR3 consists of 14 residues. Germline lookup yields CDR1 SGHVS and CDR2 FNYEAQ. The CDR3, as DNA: TGTGCCAGCAGCTCAGAGGTAGAAACCGGGGAGCTGTTTTTT. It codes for CASSSEVETGELFF.